The clone carrying this T cell receptor beta chain has only a few counts. The sample comes from a study of shared clonotypes between healthy human individuals. Germline assignment: CDR1 LGHNA and CDR2 YNFKEQ. This CDR3 spans 16 amino acids. The V gene lost 0 bases and the J gene lost 0 bases, with 10 bases spanning the gap. Naive-designated CD8 cells lacked CD45RO, were positively enriched for CCR7, and omitted terminally differentiated effector memory CD45RA+ cells. Sequencing used immunoSEQ multiplex PCR; TCRdb keeps in-frame clones, though not all of them. This sample carries about 580,000 clones, 95% to 98% of them seen once, and the ten largest clones take roughly 0.29%.

The sequence was collected from a man aged 30 to 45 in good health. This chain joins TRBV4-2 and TRBJ2-3; D is unclear. The specimen sequenced was naive CD8+ T cells sorted from blood. The CDR3 reads CASSQDYSASTDTQYF. CDR3 nucleotide sequence: TGTGCCAGCAGCCAAGATTACAGTGCTAGCACAGATACGCAGTATTTT.